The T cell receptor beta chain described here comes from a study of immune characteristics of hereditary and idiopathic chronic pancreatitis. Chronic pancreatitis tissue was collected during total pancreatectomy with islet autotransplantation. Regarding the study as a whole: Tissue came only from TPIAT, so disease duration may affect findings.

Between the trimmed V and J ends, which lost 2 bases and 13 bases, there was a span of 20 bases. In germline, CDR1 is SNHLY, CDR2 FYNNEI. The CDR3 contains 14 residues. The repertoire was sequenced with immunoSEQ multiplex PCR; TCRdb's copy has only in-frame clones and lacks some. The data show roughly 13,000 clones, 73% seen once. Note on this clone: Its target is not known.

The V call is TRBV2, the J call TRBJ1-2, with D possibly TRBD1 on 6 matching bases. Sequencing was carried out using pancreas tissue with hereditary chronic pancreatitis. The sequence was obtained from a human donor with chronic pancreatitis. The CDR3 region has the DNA TGTGCCAGCAGTGAAAGAGGGGGGGCTGGGCCCTGCACCTTC. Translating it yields CASSERGGAGPCTF.